A selection of T cell receptor beta chains follows, all from one sample in a study of CD8 T cells in Susac syndrome. TCRdb fed the immunoSEQ multiplex PCR reads into MiXCR, producing one record per CDR3 protein. Among about 300,000 distinct CDR3 sequences listed, over 75% were seen once. Sequencing was carried out using CD8+ T cells from PBMCs. These receptors were obtained from a human donor with multiple sclerosis. CDR3s leave out the opening cysteine and the closing phenylalanine or tryptophan. Size is omitted from some rows. Given values are once, few, many or a class for expanded clones.

V: TRBV2
size: -
CDR3: ATGPMNTEAF

V: TRBV7-9
size: -
CDR3: ASSSRDLTGDYEQY

V: TRBV29-1
size: -
CDR3: SVEEGAHGYT

V: TRBV27
size: -
CDR3: ASSLAGGRPYEQY

V: TRBV5-1
size: -
CDR3: ASSLDAGTYEQY

V: TRBV9
size: -
CDR3: ASSVAGQGYNEQF

V: TRBV9
size: -
CDR3: ASTTSGIETQY

V: TRBV30
size: -
CDR3: AWSQGGNTEAF

V: TRBV12-3/TRBV12-4
size: -
CDR3: ASSLWERGETQY

V: TRBV6-1
size: -
CDR3: ASSQAREYNEQF

V: TRBV27
size: few
CDR3: ASSFLGRTDTQY

V: TRBV28
size: -
CDR3: ASSLGQGIAEQY

V: TRBV27
size: -
CDR3: ASSLWGQGNEQY

V: TRBV28
size: once
CDR3: ASRLRQGSTRGNEQF

V: TRBV9
size: -
CDR3: ASSGTGDSTDTQY

V: TRBV4-3
size: -
CDR3: ASSPKSSGVNTEAF

V: TRBV2
size: -
CDR3: ASSWDLNEPNEKLF

V: TRBV5-5
size: -
CDR3: ASSLAPGGGPSTDTQY

V: TRBV27
size: -
CDR3: ASSFSSIYEQF

V: TRBV28
size: few
CDR3: ASSLRGTNQPQH

V: TRBV20-1
size: -
CDR3: SARDPSLAGARFYNEQF

V: TRBV27
size: few
CDR3: ASSLGVGELF

V: TRBV9
size: -
CDR3: ASSVEWREGSEETQY

V: TRBV15
size: -
CDR3: ATSRVPQGAREQF

V: TRBV5-6
size: -
CDR3: ASSVGLAGVEQY

V: TRBV5-4
size: once
CDR3: ASLPDPGQLNYGYT

V: TRBV5-6
size: once
CDR3: ASRRTPNYLGYGCT

V: TRBV4-1
size: -
CDR3: ASSQDYQEPYNEQF

V: TRBV4-3
size: -
CDR3: ASSQVGVRTGGWRETQY

V: TRBV7-9
size: once
CDR3: ASSPRLAGLYNEQF

V: TRBV6-1
size: -
CDR3: ASSWDRGRDYGYT

V: TRBV3-1
size: -
CDR3: ASSTGQETQY

V: TRBV15
size: once
CDR3: ATSTTGGGNQPQH

V: TRBV2
size: -
CDR3: ARRGVGYSYNEQF

V: TRBV3-1
size: -
CDR3: ASSQIPGLAGGWQY

V: TRBV11-2
size: -
CDR3: ASTPSSYPSYNSPLH

V: TRBV27
size: -
CDR3: ASSFNQNTGELF

V: TRBV18
size: few
CDR3: ASSPGGSYNEQF

V: TRBV7-9
size: -
CDR3: ASSLVLAGPYNEQF

V: TRBV27
size: -
CDR3: ATSRWTVNTGELF

V: TRBV20-1
size: -
CDR3: SARGTSGYNEQF

V: TRBV28
size: few
CDR3: ASSLPGDVAPGYT

V: TRBV20-1
size: once
CDR3: SARIAGVGEQF

V: TRBV9
size: -
CDR3: ASSAYRVTGTEAF

V: TRBV7-2
size: few
CDR3: ASSPQTVNYGYT

V: TRBV28
size: -
CDR3: ASTPPERRHYEQY

V: TRBV4-3
size: -
CDR3: ASSQFLEGESSSLHNEQF

V: TRBV20-1
size: -
CDR3: SARSRGETEAF

V: TRBV7-9
size: -
CDR3: ASSLGTSIIYEQF

V: TRBV3-1
size: -
CDR3: ASSPRQGTYTYEQY

V: TRBV6-5
size: once
CDR3: ASSYGMGQAGELGEAF

V: TRBV20-1
size: -
CDR3: SALGREGLYNEQF

V: TRBV15
size: -
CDR3: ATSRDRATGTGEQY

V: TRBV21-1
size: -
CDR3: ASRGTSGTYEQY